The clone carrying this TCR beta chain was detected ten times or more. Its antigen is undetermined. This CDR3 region has 14 residues. Germline V CDR1 and CDR2: SGHRS, YFSETQ. V was pared by 0 bases and J by 7 bases, with 11 bases between. This record comes from a study of CD8 T cells in ankylosing spondylitis. Study-level results: Disease-linked clones reportedly showed significant enrichment in matched ankylosing spondylitis synovial fluid.

Scientists made TCR beta libraries using quantitative 5'-RACE with molecular barcodes. One entry per CDR3 protein, called by TCRdb with MiXCR from the 5' RACE reads. The sample has tens of thousands of distinct CDR3 sequences, about 7.2% seen once. The V call is TRBV5-1, the J call TRBJ2-4; D is unclear. The origin of this receptor is a male donor with ankylosing spondylitis or in good health (not recorded which). The sequenced sample consisted of blood, either unsorted or a sorted T cell fraction (not recorded which). This CDR3 is CASSLDGTGNIQYF. The CDR3 region has the DNA TGCGCCAGCAGCTTGGACGGAACGGGCAACATTCAGTACTTC.